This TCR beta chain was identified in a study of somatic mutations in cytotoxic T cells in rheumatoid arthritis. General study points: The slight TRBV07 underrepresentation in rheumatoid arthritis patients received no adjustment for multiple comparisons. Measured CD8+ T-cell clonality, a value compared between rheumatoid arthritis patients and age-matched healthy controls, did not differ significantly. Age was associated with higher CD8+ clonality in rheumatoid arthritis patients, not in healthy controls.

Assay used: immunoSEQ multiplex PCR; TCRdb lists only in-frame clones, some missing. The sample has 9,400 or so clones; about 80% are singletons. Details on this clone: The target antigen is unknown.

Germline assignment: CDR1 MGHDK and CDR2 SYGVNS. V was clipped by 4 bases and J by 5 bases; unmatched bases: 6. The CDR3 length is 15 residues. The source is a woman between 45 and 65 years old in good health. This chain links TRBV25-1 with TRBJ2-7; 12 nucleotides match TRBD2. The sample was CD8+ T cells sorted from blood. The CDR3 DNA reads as TGTGCCAGCAGTGTTTCTAGCGGGGGGGGCGACGAGCAGTACTTC. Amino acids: CASSVSSGGGDEQYF.